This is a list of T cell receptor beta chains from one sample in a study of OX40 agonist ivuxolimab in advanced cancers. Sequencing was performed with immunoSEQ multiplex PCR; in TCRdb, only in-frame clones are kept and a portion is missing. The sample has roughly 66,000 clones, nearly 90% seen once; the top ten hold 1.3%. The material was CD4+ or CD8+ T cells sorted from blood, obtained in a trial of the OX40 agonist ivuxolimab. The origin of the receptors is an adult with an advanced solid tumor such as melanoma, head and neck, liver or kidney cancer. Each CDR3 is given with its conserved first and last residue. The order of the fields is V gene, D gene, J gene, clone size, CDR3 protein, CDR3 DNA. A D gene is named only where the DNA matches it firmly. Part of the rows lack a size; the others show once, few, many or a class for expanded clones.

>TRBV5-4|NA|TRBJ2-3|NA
CASSHDGGDTQYF
TGTGCCAGCAGCCACGATGGTGGAGATACGCAGTATTTT
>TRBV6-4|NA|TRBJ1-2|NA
CASSDSNGDTGINGYTF
TGTGCCAGCAGTGACTCGAACGGGGATACAGGGATAAATGGCTACACCTTC
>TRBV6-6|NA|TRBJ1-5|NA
CASNKRLGDQPQHF
TGTGCCAGCAACAAGAGATTGGGGGATCAGCCCCAGCATTTT
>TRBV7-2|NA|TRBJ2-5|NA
CASSLRFGRYQETQYF
TGTGCCAGCAGCTTAAGATTTGGCAGGTACCAAGAGACCCAGTACTTC
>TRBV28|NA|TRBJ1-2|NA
CASSTGYGYTF
TGTGCCAGCAGTACAGGGTATGGCTACACCTTC
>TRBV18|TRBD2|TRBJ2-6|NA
CASSPRLRGALSSGANVLTF
TGTGCCAGCTCACCACGGTTGCGGGGGGCCCTTAGCTCTGGGGCCAACGTCCTGACTTTC
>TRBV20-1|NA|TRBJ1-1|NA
CSAKGHLEAFF
TGCAGTGCAAAAGGACATCTTGAAGCTTTCTTT
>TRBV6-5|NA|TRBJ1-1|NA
CASRRGEAAEAFF
TGTGCCAGCAGGCGGGGGGAGGCCGCTGAAGCTTTCTTT
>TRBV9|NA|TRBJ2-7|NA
CASSSSPRRSYEQYF
TGTGCCAGCAGCTCGAGTCCCCGGCGGTCCTACGAGCAGTACTTC
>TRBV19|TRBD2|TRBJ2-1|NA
CASTLGAGGYNEQFF
TGTGCCAGTACTCTGGGCGCGGGGGGGTACAATGAGCAGTTCTTC
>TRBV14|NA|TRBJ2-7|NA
CASSQVGGASVEQYF
TGTGCCAGCAGCCAAGTCGGTGGGGCTAGCGTCGAGCAGTACTTC
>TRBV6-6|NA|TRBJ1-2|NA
CASLASPPSDYGYTF
TGTGCCAGCCTCGCTTCCCCCCCGTCTGACTATGGCTACACCTTC
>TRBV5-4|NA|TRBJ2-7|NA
CASSAAGLLYEQYF
TGTGCCAGCAGCGCCGCCGGACTCCTCTACGAGCAGTACTTC
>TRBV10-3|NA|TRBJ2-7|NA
CATGRQDEQYF
TGTGCCACAGGTCGACAGGACGAGCAGTACTTC
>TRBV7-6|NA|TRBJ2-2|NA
CASSPIGGISGGELFF
TGTGCCAGCAGCCCAATAGGGGGGATCTCGGGCGGGGAGCTGTTTTTT
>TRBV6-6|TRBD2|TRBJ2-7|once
CASSLAGTDAYEQYF
TGTGCCAGCAGTTTAGCGGGAACCGACGCCTACGAGCAGTACTTC
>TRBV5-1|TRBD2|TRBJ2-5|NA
CASSPTGGQETQYF
TGCGCCAGCAGCCCCACGGGGGGACAAGAGACCCAGTACTTC
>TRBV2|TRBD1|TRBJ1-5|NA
CASNRQGLDNQPQHF
TGTGCCAGCAACAGACAGGGGTTGGACAATCAGCCCCAGCATTTT
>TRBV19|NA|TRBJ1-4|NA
CASSGGRTDEKLFF
TGTGCCAGTAGTGGGGGGAGGACCGATGAAAAACTGTTTTTT
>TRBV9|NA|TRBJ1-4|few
CASSDLPQGEKLFF
TGTGCCAGCAGCGATCTGCCCCAAGGAGAAAAACTGTTTTTT
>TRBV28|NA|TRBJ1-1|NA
CASSLYGFGTEAFF
TGTGCCAGCAGTTTGTACGGCTTCGGAACTGAAGCTTTCTTT
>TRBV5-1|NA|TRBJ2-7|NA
CASRIGGMSVDEQYF
TGCGCCAGCAGAATCGGCGGGATGAGTGTCGACGAGCAGTACTTC
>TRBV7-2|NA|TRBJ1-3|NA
CASQQRSGNTIYF
TGTGCCAGCCAACAGCGGTCTGGAAACACCATATATTTT
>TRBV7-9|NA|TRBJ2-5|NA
CASSLRAGTQETQYF
TGTGCCAGCAGCTTGCGGGCCGGGACACAAGAGACCCAGTACTTC
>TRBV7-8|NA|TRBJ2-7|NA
CASSPLPGLQVYEQYF
TGTGCCAGCAGCCCCCTTCCCGGACTTCAGGTTTACGAGCAGTACTTC
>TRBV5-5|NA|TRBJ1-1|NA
CASSLVTALNTEAFF
TGTGCCAGCAGCTTGGTTACGGCTTTGAACACTGAAGCTTTCTTT
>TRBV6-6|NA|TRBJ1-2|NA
CATRNPTNYGYTF
TGTGCCACCAGGAACCCCACTAACTATGGCTACACCTTC
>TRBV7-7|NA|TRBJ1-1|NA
CASSREANTEAFF
TGTGCTAGCAGCCGGGAAGCGAACACTGAAGCTTTCTTT
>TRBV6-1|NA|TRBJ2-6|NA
CASSERYSGSNVLTF
TGTGCCAGCAGTGAACGGTATTCTGGGTCCAACGTCCTGACTTTC
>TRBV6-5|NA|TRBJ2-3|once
CASSALDTQYF
TGTGCCAGCAGTGCCTTGGATACGCAGTATTTT
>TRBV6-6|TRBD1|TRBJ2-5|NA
CASSRDRQETQYF
TGTGCCAGCAGTCGGGACAGGCAAGAGACCCAGTACTTC
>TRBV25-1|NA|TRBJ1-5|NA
CASGGEGQPQHF
TGTGCGAGCGGAGGGGAGGGTCAGCCCCAGCATTTT
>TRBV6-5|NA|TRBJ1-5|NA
CASSSGRRNQPQHF
TGTGCCAGCAGTTCTGGTAGACGCAATCAGCCCCAGCATTTT
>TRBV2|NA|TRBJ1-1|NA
CASRGGESVNTEAFF
TGTGCCAGCAGGGGGGGGGAGTCGGTGAACACTGAAGCTTTCTTT
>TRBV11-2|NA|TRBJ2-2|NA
CASSLLVARTGELFF
TGTGCCAGCAGCTTGTTAGTAGCGAGGACCGGGGAGCTGTTTTTT
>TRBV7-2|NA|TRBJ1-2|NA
CASSFSAGVVYGYTF
TGTGCCAGCAGCTTTTCAGCAGGGGTTGTCTATGGCTACACCTTC
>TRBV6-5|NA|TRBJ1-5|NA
CASSYSTLEGGQPQHF
TGTGCCAGCAGTTACTCCACCTTGGAGGGGGGTCAGCCCCAGCATTTT
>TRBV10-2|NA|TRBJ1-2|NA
CASSDGLERGYGYTF
TGCGCCAGCAGTGACGGACTTGAGAGAGGCTATGGCTACACCTTC
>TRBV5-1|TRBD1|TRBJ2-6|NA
CASSLAQGGLSGANVLTF
TGCGCCAGCAGCTTGGCACAGGGGGGCCTGTCTGGGGCCAACGTCCTGACTTTC
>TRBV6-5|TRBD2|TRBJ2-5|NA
CASSYSGAGETQYF
TGTGCCAGCAGTTATAGCGGGGCCGGGGAGACCCAGTACTTC
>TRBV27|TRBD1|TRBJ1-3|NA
CASRNGDSSGNTIYF
TGTGCCAGCAGGAACGGGGACAGCTCTGGAAACACCATATATTTT
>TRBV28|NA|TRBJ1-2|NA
CASKEGQANYGYTF
TGTGCCAGCAAGGAGGGTCAGGCTAACTATGGCTACACCTTC
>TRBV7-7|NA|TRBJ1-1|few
CASSPALNTEAFF
TGTGCCAGCAGCCCCGCACTGAACACTGAAGCTTTCTTT
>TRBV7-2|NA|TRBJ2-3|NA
CASSLFPPPTDTQYF
TGTGCCAGCAGCTTGTTCCCACCCCCCACAGATACGCAGTATTTT
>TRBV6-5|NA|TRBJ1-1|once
CASSNTVNTEAFF
TGTGCCAGCAGTAACACAGTGAACACTGAAGCTTTCTTT
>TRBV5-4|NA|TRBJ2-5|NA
CASSLGRSQYF
TGTGCCAGCAGCTTGGGTCGGTCCCAGTACTTC
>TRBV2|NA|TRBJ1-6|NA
CASRPRDTNNSPLHF
TGTGCCAGCAGACCCCGGGACACCAATAATTCACCCCTCCACTTT